Listed here are 17 T cell receptor beta chains from one sample, sequenced in a study of cytomegalovirus exposure and HLA in healthy donors. Primers: 60 Vbeta forward and 13 Jbeta reverse. TCRdb keeps only in-frame clones here, not all; method: immunoSEQ multiplex PCR. The sample consists of roughly 150,000 clones, over 80% of them appearing once. Sequenced sample: PBMCs. The receptors stem from a boy aged 2 to 10 in good health and CMV-seronegative.

The genes are TRBV4-3 and TRBJ1-2; 7 bases align to TRBD1. After removal of 3 bases from V and 4 bases from J, the junction contained 5 bases not matched to a gene. CDR1 and CDR2 from the germline V gene are LGHNA and YSLEER. The CDR3 loop spans 14 amino acids. The chain's CDR3 is CASSQSQGGYGYTF. The CDR3 bases are TGCGCCAGCAGCCAGTCTCAGGGGGGCTATGGCTACACCTTC.

This chain links TRBV4-3 with TRBJ2-2; 9 nucleotides line up with TRBD1. V was clipped by 5 bases and J by 3 bases; unmatched bases: 7. CDR1 LGHNA and CDR2 YSLEER come from the germline V gene. This CDR3 spans 16 amino acids. CDR3 nucleotide sequence: TGCGCCAGCAGCAAACACTGGGACAGGGACACCGGGGAGCTGTTTTTT. This encodes CASSKHWDRDTGELFF.

This clone has only one observation. The genes are TRBV7-9 and TRBJ1-5, with D perhaps TRBD1 (5 bases). The CDR3 length is 16 residues. Germline V gives CDR1 SEHNR, CDR2 FQNEAQ (reference sequence). The V end was cut by 1 base, the J end by 0 bases, with 10 bases between. CDR3 sequence reads: CASSLGQGSSNQPQHF. The CDR3 bases are TGTGCCAGCAGCTTAGGGCAGGGCTCTAGCAATCAGCCCCAGCATTTT.

The chain links TRBV7-2 to TRBJ2-5, with 8 nucleotides matching TRBD1. The CDR3 is 14 amino acids. V was clipped by 5 bases and J by 5 bases; unmatched bases: 7. Germline V lookup: CDR1 SGHTA, CDR2 FQGNSA. CDR3 amino acids: CASSTRTGWETQYF. The DNA of the CDR3 is TGTGCCAGCAGCACTCGGACAGGGTGGGAGACCCAGTACTTC.

CDR3 nucleotides: TGTGCCAGCAACTCATACGGGGGCTCCTACGAGCAGTACTTC. Translated, it gives CASNSYGGSYEQYF. The chain links TRBV6-5 to TRBJ2-7; perhaps TRBD2 as D (6 bases). Germline-derived CDR1 and CDR2 are MNHEY and SVGAGI. This CDR3 has 14 amino acids. Trimming left V 7 bases short and J 0 bases short, with 13 bases between.

The chain couples TRBV25-1 to TRBJ1-3; no clear D. This CDR3 has 15 residues. V was clipped by 2 bases and J by 0 bases, with 8 bases between them. Germline CDR1 MGHDK, CDR2 SYGVNS. The CDR3 DNA follows: TGTGCCAGCAGTGAACAGGTCAGCTCTGGAAACACCATATATTTT. Translated, it gives CASSEQVSSGNTIYF.

V and J are TRBV4-1 and TRBJ1-2; D not certain. The ends were cut back, 1 base at V and 4 bases at J, with 10 bases in the middle. The CDR3 has 14 residues. Germline-derived CDR1 and CDR2 are MGHRA and YSYEKL. The CDR3 spells CASSQAGGVYGYTF. The CDR3 coding sequence is TGCGCCAGCAGCCAAGCGGGCGGGGTCTATGGCTACACCTTC.

This rearrangement joins TRBV27 to TRBJ2-7; 8 bases agree with TRBD2. Trimming at V came to 6 bases and at J to 0 bases, leaving 4 bases not matched to a gene. The germline CDR1 and CDR2 sequences are MNHEY and SMNVEV (reference sequence). The CDR3 is 14 amino acids. The CDR3 region is CASRVSGTSYEQYF. In DNA, the CDR3 is TGTGCCAGCAGGGTTAGCGGGACCTCCTACGAGCAGTACTTC.

The genes are TRBV5-5 and TRBJ1-1; TRBD1 is a possible D gene (5 bases). The V end lost 2 bases, the J end lost 5 bases, and 13 bases lay between the germline ends. The CDR3 loop spans 14 amino acids. From germline, CDR1 is SGHKS and CDR2 YYEKEE (reference sequence). The CDR3 DNA reads TGTGCCAGCAGCTTCACCAATTCAGGGACTGAAGCTTTCTTT. It encodes CASSFTNSGTEAFF.

The chain joins TRBV5-5 to TRBJ2-3; perhaps TRBD2 as D (6 bases). The CDR3 covers 13 residues. V lost 4 bases to trimming and J lost 4 bases, with 10 bases between them. The germline CDR1 and CDR2 sequences are SGHKS and YYEKEE (reference sequence). In nucleotides, the CDR3 is TGTGCCAGCAGCCCCGGGAGTTCAGATACGCAGTATTTT. This codes for CASSPGSSDTQYF.

The J gene is TRBJ2-5, the V gene TRBV6-5; 8 bases fit TRBD1. The tail of the sequence fits TRBJ2-7 better, so the J call may be wrong. This CDR3 comprises 16 residues. Germline V CDR1 and CDR2: MNHEY, SVGAGI. The CDR3 sequence is CASSYSFDRGYYEQYF. The CDR3 DNA reads as TGTGCCAGCAGTTACTCATTCGACAGGGGTTATTACGAGCAGTACTTC.

This rearrangement joins TRBV29-1 to TRBJ1-2; TRBD1 matches at 8 bases. Germline V gives CDR1 SQVTM, CDR2 ANQGSEA. The V and J ends lost 1 base and 0 bases, in that order; junction bases with no gene match: 4. The CDR3 length is 15 residues. The CDR3 reads CSVEGGQGANYGYTF. DNA for the CDR3: TGCAGCGTTGAAGGTGGACAGGGAGCTAACTATGGCTACACCTTC.

This clone was observed a few times. V gene TRBV29-1 combines with J gene TRBJ2-1; 9 bases align to TRBD1. In germline, CDR1 is SQVTM, CDR2 ANQGSEA. The CDR3 has 15 residues. J lost 0 bases, V lost 2 bases, and 2 bases had no gene match. In DNA, the CDR3 is TGCAGCGTTGAACCGGGACAGGGCTCCTACAATGAGCAGTTCTTC. It translates to CSVEPGQGSYNEQFF.

The J gene is TRBJ1-2, the V gene TRBV18; D is unclear. CDR3 length: 17 amino acids. Trimming left V 6 bases short and J 5 bases short, with 25 bases between. The germline V gene has CDR1 KGHSH and CDR2 LQKENI. CDR3 DNA: TGTGCCAGCTCTGAGGACTCCCTCGTTGCAGGAGTGTATGGCTACACCTTC. Translation gives CASSEDSLVAGVYGYTF.

The table lists this clone with a count of one. The V gene is TRBV6-1, the J gene TRBJ1-1, with TRBD1 identical over 8 bases. The CDR3 consists of 13 residues. From germline, CDR1 is MNHNS and CDR2 SASEGT. J lost 5 bases, V lost 5 bases, and 4 bases had no gene match. The CDR3 DNA sequence: TGTGCCAGCAGTTCCCAGGGGGCGACTGAAGCTTTCTTT. Protein: CASSSQGATEAFF.

This chain uses TRBV30 with TRBJ2-7, with 8 bases matching TRBD2. Germline values: CDR1 GTSNPN, CDR2 SVGIG (reference sequence). This CDR3 contains 14 residues. The V gene end was trimmed by 5 bases and the J gene end by 7 bases; junction bases not matched to a gene: 13. The CDR3 nucleotides read TGTGCCTGGGCAACCCGGACTGGGACTAGAGAGCAGTACTTC. It translates to CAWATRTGTREQYF. Full variable domain (outside the CDR3, taken from reference TRBV30 and TRBJ2-7): SQTIHQWPATLVQPVGSPLSLECTVEGTSNPNLYWYRQAAGRGLQLLFYSVGIGQISSEVPQNLSASRPQDRQFILSSKKLLLSDSGFYLCAWATRTGTREQYFGPGTRLTVT.

Written as DNA, the CDR3 is TGCGCCAGCAGCTTGGAGGGGCTGGGGAACACTGAAGCTTTCTTT. Translating it yields CASSLEGLGNTEAFF. The chain employs TRBV5-1 and TRBJ1-1; D possibly corresponds to TRBD1 (5 bases). The CDR3 consists of 15 residues. V gave up 0 bases and J gave up 1 base, with 10 bases separating them. CDR1 is SGHRS and CDR2 is YFSETQ in the germline V gene. The variable domain in full, with the rest retrieved from reference TRBV5-1 and TRBJ1-1, is KAGVTQTPRYLIKTRGQQVTLSCSPISGHRSVSWYQQTPGQGLQFLFEYFSETQRNKGNFPGRFSGRQFSNSRSEMNVSTLELGDSALYLCASSLEGLGNTEAFFGQGTRLTVV.